This note documents a single T cell receptor beta chain sequence. The entry originates in a study of blood T cell repertoires in COVID-19. Produced via immunoSEQ multiplex PCR; TCRdb's table is partial and in-frame only. Here the sample spans about 270,000 clones, 83% being singletons. V lost 0 bases to trimming and J lost 7 bases, with 14 bases between them. The CDR3 contains 16 residues. CDR1 and CDR2 (germline): SGDLS, YYNGEE. This chain joins TRBV9 and TRBJ1-6; the D gene is possibly TRBD1 (6 bases). Sequencing input: peripheral blood. This receptor was obtained from a woman in her fifties or sixties who had recovered from COVID-19. CDR3 coding DNA: TGTGCCAGCAGCGTAGATCCAGGGGTGAGAAATTCACCCCTCCACTTT. It translates to CASSVDPGVRNSPLHF.